Reported below is one T cell receptor (beta chain). The record originates from a study of blood T cell repertoires in COVID-19. The V segment lost 5 bases and the J segment 0 bases; nucleotides outside the gene matches: 13. The CDR3 loop spans 18 amino acids. Germline CDR1 reads SGHTA; CDR2 reads FQGNSA. Sequencing was performed with immunoSEQ multiplex PCR; in TCRdb, only in-frame clones are kept and a portion is missing. Among 130,000 or so clones, just over 85% were seen once, and the ten largest hold about 8%. This clonotype was sampled from a woman aged 60 to 75 with acute or convalescent COVID-19. Sequences were obtained from peripheral blood. The rearrangement links TRBV7-2 to TRBJ2-7; 10 nucleotides match TRBD2. CDR3 residues: CASSPRSSGGHTSYEQYF. The CDR3 DNA follows: TGTGCCAGCAGCCCCCGCTCTAGCGGGGGCCATACCTCCTACGAGCAGTACTTC.